Described below is a single TCR beta chain sequence and its context. Antigen specificity is unknown. This entry is derived from a study of brain T cells in children with intractable seizures. General study points: Clones missing pre-surgery may reflect undersampling of that blood sample. Patients' HCMV serostatus was unknown; virus specificity rests on CDR3 similarity alone.

Some clones are missing from TCRdb's copy, which holds only in-frame ones; the method was immunoSEQ multiplex PCR. The repertoire holds some 80,000 clones, with under 95% as singletons. V lost 4 bases and J 3 bases, leaving 15 bases between the germline ends. There are 16 residues in the CDR3. The germline gives CDR1 MNHNS, CDR2 SASEGT. Surgery cases with the highest brain T cell transcript signatures were chosen for sequencing. At least one anti-epileptic drug was given before surgery. The TCR sequence derives from a girl aged 2-10 years with Rasmussen encephalitis and intractable seizures. The sample consisted of peripheral blood, taken at surgery. This chain connects TRBV6-1 to TRBJ2-2; D gene uncertain. The CDR3 DNA is TGTGCCAGCAGTGGGAAGGCGGTGAAAGACACCGGGGAGCTGTTTTTT. Translated: CASSGKAVKDTGELFF.